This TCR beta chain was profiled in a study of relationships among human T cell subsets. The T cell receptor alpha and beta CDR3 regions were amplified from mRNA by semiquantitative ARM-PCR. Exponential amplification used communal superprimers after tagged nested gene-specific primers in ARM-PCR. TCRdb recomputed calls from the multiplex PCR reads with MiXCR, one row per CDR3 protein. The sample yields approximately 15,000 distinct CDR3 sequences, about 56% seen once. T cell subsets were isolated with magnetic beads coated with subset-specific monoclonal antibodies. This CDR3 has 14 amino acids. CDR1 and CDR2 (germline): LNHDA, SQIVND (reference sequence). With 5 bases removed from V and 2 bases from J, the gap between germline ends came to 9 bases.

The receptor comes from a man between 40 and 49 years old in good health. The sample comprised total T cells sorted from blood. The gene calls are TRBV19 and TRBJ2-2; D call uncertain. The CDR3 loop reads CASSVNRNTGELFF. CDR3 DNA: TGTGCCAGTAGTGTAAACAGAAACACCGGGGAGCTGTTTTTT. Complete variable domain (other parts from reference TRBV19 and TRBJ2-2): DGGITQSPKYLFRKEGQNVTLSCEQNLNHDAMYWYRQDPGQGLRLIYYSQIVNDFQKGDIAEGYSVSREKKESFPLTVTSAQKNPTAFYLCASSVNRNTGELFFGEGSRLTVL.